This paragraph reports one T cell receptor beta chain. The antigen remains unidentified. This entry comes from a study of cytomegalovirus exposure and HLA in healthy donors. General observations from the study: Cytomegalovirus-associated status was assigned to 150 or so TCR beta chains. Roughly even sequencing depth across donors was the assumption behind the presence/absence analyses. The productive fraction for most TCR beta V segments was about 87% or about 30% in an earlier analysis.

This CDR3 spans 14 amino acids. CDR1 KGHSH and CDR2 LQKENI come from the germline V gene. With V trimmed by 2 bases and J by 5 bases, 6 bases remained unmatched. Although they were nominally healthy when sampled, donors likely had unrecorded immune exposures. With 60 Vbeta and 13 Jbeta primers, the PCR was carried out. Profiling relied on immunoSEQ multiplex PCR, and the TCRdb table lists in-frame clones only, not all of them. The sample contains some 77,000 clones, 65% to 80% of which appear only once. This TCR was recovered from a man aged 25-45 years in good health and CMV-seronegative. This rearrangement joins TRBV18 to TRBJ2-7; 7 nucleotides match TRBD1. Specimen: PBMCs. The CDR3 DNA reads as TGTGCCAGCTCACCAGACCGGACAGGCCACGAGCAGTACTTC. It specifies CASSPDRTGHEQYF.